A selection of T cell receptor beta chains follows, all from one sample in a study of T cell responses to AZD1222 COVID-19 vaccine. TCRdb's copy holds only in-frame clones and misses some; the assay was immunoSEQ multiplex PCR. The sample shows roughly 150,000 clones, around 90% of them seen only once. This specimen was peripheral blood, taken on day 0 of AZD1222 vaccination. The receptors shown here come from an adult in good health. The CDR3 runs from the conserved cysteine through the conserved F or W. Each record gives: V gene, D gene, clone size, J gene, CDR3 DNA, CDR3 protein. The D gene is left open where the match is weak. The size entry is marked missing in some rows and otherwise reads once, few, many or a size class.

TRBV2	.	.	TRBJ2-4	TGTGCCAGCAGTGGGGAAGCAGTTGGGGGGAACATTCAGTACTTC	CASSGEAVGGNIQYF
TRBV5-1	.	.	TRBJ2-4	TGCGCCAGCAGTTCTGGTAACCTTTTACTAGCCAAAAACATTCAGTACTTC	CASSSGNLLLAKNIQYF
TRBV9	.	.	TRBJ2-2	TGTGCCAGCAGCGTAGCGCCGTTTGCGTCCGGGGAGCTGTTTTTT	CASSVAPFASGELFF
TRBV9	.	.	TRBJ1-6	TGTGCCAGCAGCTCCAAAGGGTGGGATAATTCACCCCTCCACTTT	CASSSKGWDNSPLHF
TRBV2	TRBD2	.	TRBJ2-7	TGTGCCAGCAGTTCGACTAGCGGGACCTCGAAGAGGTACGAGCAGTACTTC	CASSSTSGTSKRYEQYF
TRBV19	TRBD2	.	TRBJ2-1	TGTGCCGCGGGGCGGGAGACTTACAATGAGCAGTTCTTC	CAAGRETYNEQFF
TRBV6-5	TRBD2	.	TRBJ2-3	TGTGCCAGCACCCTAGCGGGAGCAGATACGCAGTATTTT	CASTLAGADTQYF
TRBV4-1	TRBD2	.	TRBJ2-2	TGCGCCAGCAGCCAAGAGGGAACGTCTAGCGGGAGATTAACCGGGGAGCTGTTTTTT	CASSQEGTSSGRLTGELFF
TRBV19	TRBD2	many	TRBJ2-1	TGTGCCAGTAGTAGGGTAGCGGGGAGCTACAATGAGCAGTTCTTC	CASSRVAGSYNEQFF
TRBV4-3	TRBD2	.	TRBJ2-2	TGCGCCAGCAGCCTGGGAGGGGATAACACCGGGGAGCTGTTTTTT	CASSLGGDNTGELFF
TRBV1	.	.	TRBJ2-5	TGCACCAGCAGCCATTCCAGACTAGCGGGAGGTACGGAGACCCAGTACTTC	CTSSHSRLAGGTETQYF
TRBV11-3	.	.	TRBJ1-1	TGTGCCAGCAGCTTAGAATGGGGCACTGAAGCTTTCTTT	CASSLEWGTEAFF
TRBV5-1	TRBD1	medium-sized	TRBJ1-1	TGCGCCAGCAGCCTAACTACAGGGGACACTGAAGCTTTCTTT	CASSLTTGDTEAFF